The clone carrying this T cell receptor beta chain was detected once. This specimen belongs to a study of blood T cell repertoires in COVID-19. Study information: The United States, Italy and Spain provided the acute and convalescent COVID-19 samples.

Sequenced by immunoSEQ multiplex PCR; TCRdb stores in-frame clones only, minus some. The sample records 250,000 or so clones, around 80% being singletons. Sequences were obtained from peripheral blood. The receptor was derived from a woman older than 75 with acute or convalescent COVID-19.

CDR3 sequence: CAWSWGGIRSYEQYF. The CDR3 DNA sequence: TGTGCCTGGAGTTGGGGGGGGATACGCTCCTACGAGCAGTACTTC. The gene calls are TRBV30 and TRBJ2-7; 7 bases agree with TRBD2. CDR3 length equals 15 residues. Per the germline V gene, CDR1 is GTSNPN and CDR2 is SVGIG (reference sequence). Losses at the gene ends were 2 bases for V and 0 bases for J; bases not matched to a gene: 7.